Shown below are 21 T cell receptor beta chains from a single sample sequenced in a study of blood T cell repertoires in COVID-19. TCRdb's table, derived via immunoSEQ multiplex PCR, lists solely in-frame clones and lacks some. The sample holds 88,000 or so clones, around nine tenths seen once. Sequenced material: peripheral blood. The receptor set was obtained from a man in his fifties or sixties with acute or convalescent COVID-19.

The gene calls are TRBV11-2 and TRBJ2-5; 8 positions agree with TRBD2. The germline gives CDR1 SGHAT, CDR2 FQNNGV. V gave up 5 bases and J gave up 3 bases; unmatched junction bases: 8. The CDR3 is 15 amino acids. The CDR3 region is CASSPTGTSKETQYF. CDR3 DNA sequence: TGTGCCAGCAGCCCAACCGGGACTAGTAAAGAGACCCAGTACTTC.

In this sample, this clone turned up a few times. The chain uses TRBV5-1 and TRBJ2-7; TRBD1 might be the D (6 bases). V was pared by 2 bases and J by 5 bases, with 20 bases between. The length of the CDR3 is 16 residues. CDR1 SGHRS and CDR2 YFSETQ come from the germline V gene. The CDR3, as DNA: TGCGCCAGCAGCTTTGCGTCATTCAGGGGAATGGACGAGCAGTACTTC. Its translation is CASSFASFRGMDEQYF.

V and J are TRBV7-9 and TRBJ1-4; D gene ambiguous. Looked up from germline, CDR1 is SEHNR and CDR2 is FQNEAQ (reference sequence). The CDR3 has 14 amino acids. Trimming took 3 bases from V and 5 from J, leaving 10 bases between them. CDR3 residues: CASSLTSSNEKLFF. In DNA, the CDR3 is TGTGCCAGCAGCTTGACGAGTAGCAATGAAAAACTGTTTTTT.

The V and J genes are TRBV5-1 and TRBJ1-2; 7 bases match TRBD1. Unmatched junction bases numbered 13, after V lost 4 bases and J lost 4 bases. The CDR3 runs 16 residues. The germline gives CDR1 SGHRS, CDR2 YFSETQ. The DNA of the CDR3 is TGCGCCAGCAGCGTCCTCTCGGGACAGCCCTTCTATGGCTACACCTTC. This translates into CASSVLSGQPFYGYTF.

The chain links TRBV18 to TRBJ2-5; 10 nucleotides match TRBD2. CDR1 is KGHSH, CDR2 LQKENI, per germline. V shed 3 bases, J shed 1 base, and the junction held 8 bases outside the gene matches. The CDR3 covers 17 residues. CDR3 bases: TGTGCCAGCTCACCGCTACAGCGGGGGGGAACCCAAGAGACCCAGTACTTC. Its translation: CASSPLQRGGTQETQYF.

The genes are TRBV5-5 and TRBJ1-3; D is uncertain. This CDR3 has 15 residues. The germline V and J ends were trimmed by 0 bases and 4 bases, with 11 bases remaining between them. Germline CDR1 and CDR2: SGHKS and YYEKEE (reference sequence). The CDR3 DNA sequence: TGTGCCAGCAGCTTGGGTGGTCCCCGGGGAAACACCATATATTTT. Translating it yields CASSLGGPRGNTIYF.

V is TRBV12-3 or TRBV12-4 and J is TRBJ2-3; 7 bases align to TRBD1. This CDR3 is built from 13 residues. With V trimmed by 6 bases and J by 2 bases, 2 bases remained unmatched. The CDR3 bases are TGTGCCAGCAGCGACAGGGTCACAGATACGCAGTATTTT. Its translation: CASSDRVTDTQYF.

The V gene is TRBV6-4, the J gene TRBJ1-1, with TRBD1 identical over 7 bases. Per the germline V gene, CDR1 is MRHNA and CDR2 is SNTAGT. V trimming: 4 bases; J trimming: 5 bases; junction bases outside the gene matches: 4. This CDR3 spans 13 amino acids. The CDR3 sequence is CASSVRGRTEAFF. Written as DNA, the CDR3 is TGTGCCAGCAGTGTGAGGGGGCGGACTGAAGCTTTCTTT.

The count of this clone is one. The CDR3, as DNA: TGTGCCAGTAGTTTCGGACAGGGGGCCCTTAATCAGCCCCAGCATTTT. Amino acids: CASSFGQGALNQPQHF. This rearrangement joins TRBV19 to TRBJ1-5; 11 bases agree with TRBD1. After removal of 5 bases from V and 4 bases from J, the junction contained 7 bases not matched to a gene. The germline V gene has CDR1 LNHDA and CDR2 SQIVND (reference sequence). This CDR3 comprises 16 residues.

CDR3 coding DNA: TGTGCCAGCAGGAACAGGGAGGGCGCTTGGGAGACCCAGTACTTC. As protein: CASRNREGAWETQYF. The rearrangement links TRBV2 to TRBJ2-5; TRBD2 might be the D (7 bases). The CDR3 covers 15 residues. The germline V gene has CDR1 SNHLY and CDR2 FYNNEI. The germline V and J ends were trimmed by 6 bases and 5 bases, with 19 bases remaining between them.

The chain is built from TRBV5-1 and TRBJ1-3, with TRBD1 identical over 9 bases. CDR3 length equals 16 residues. With 2 bases clipped from V and 0 bases from J, the junction kept 3 bases outside the gene matches. The germline gives CDR1 SGHRS, CDR2 YFSETQ. The chain's CDR3 is CASSLGTGSSGNTIYF. As DNA, the CDR3 is TGCGCCAGCAGCTTAGGGACAGGGAGCTCTGGAAACACCATATATTTT. Drawing the rest from reference TRBV5-1 and TRBJ1-3, the complete variable domain is KAGVTQTPRYLIKTRGQQVTLSCSPISGHRSVSWYQQTPGQGLQFLFEYFSETQRNKGNFPGRFSGRQFSNSRSEMNVSTLELGDSALYLCASSLGTGSSGNTIYFGEGSWLTVV.

The V gene is TRBV29-1, the J gene TRBJ1-2, with D tentatively TRBD1 (6 bases). The V end was cut by 6 bases, the J end by 5 bases, with 16 bases between. The CDR3 length is 13 residues. Germline lookup yields CDR1 SQVTM and CDR2 ANQGSEA. The CDR3 DNA reads TGCAGCGTAACACAAACCCAGGGGTATGGCTACACCTTC. This encodes CSVTQTQGYGYTF. Based on the CDR3 plus reference TRBV29-1 and TRBJ1-2, the full variable domain is SAVISQKPSRDICQRGTSLTIQCQVDSQVTMMFWYRQQPGQSLTLIATANQGSEATYESGFVIDKFPISRPNLTFSTLTVSNMSPEDSSIYLCSVTQTQGYGYTFGSGTRLTVV.

The V gene is TRBV24-1, the J gene TRBJ2-5; 9 bases agree with TRBD1. CDR3 length equals 15 residues. V lost 2 bases and J lost 1; bases outside the gene matches: 1. CDR1 is KGHDR and CDR2 is SFDVKD in the germline V gene. The CDR3 DNA follows: TGTGCCACCAGTGATTCGGGACAGGGCCAAGAGACCCAGTACTTC. Amino acid sequence: CATSDSGQGQETQYF.

This clone has a single count. The gene calls are TRBV28 and TRBJ2-3; TRBD1 matches 9 bases. The CDR3 length is 16 residues. Germline CDR1 MDHEN, CDR2 SYDVKM. J gave up 0 bases and V 7 bases, and 8 bases lay outside the gene matches. CDR3 bases: TGTGCCAGCACACCTTTCGGGACAGGGAGCACAGATACGCAGTATTTT. Amino acids: CASTPFGTGSTDTQYF.

This CDR3 is CASSRPGLANNEQFF. CDR3 coding DNA: TGTGCCAGCAGCCGACCGGGACTAGCCAACAATGAGCAGTTCTTC. The chain joins TRBV27 to TRBJ2-1; 9 positions agree with TRBD2. After removal of 6 bases from V and 5 bases from J, the junction contained 8 bases not matched to a gene. The germline CDR1 and CDR2 sequences are MNHEY and SMNVEV (reference sequence). This CDR3 spans 15 amino acids.

The chain uses TRBV10-2 and TRBJ1-6, with D perhaps TRBD1 (6 bases). This CDR3 spans 13 amino acids. Germline V gene data show CDR1 as WSHSY and CDR2 as SAAADI. The V and J ends lost 10 bases and 10 bases respectively, with 17 bases between them. CDR3 sequence: CATAPGGRSPLHF. The CDR3 region has the DNA TGCGCCACCGCCCCCGGGGGGCGGTCACCCCTCCACTTT.

This clone was counted a few times. V and J are TRBV29-1 and TRBJ1-1; D gene ambiguous. Germline lookup yields CDR1 SQVTM and CDR2 ANQGSEA. The V and J ends lost 4 bases and 0 bases respectively, with 9 bases between them. The CDR3 sequence is 13 residues long. The CDR3 region has the DNA TGCAGCGTTGGTGGAGGAATGAACACTGAAGCTTTCTTT. Protein product: CSVGGGMNTEAFF.

The chain has TRBV7-2 and TRBJ2-1; maybe TRBD2 (6 bases). Trimming removed 7 bases from V and 0 bases from J, with 25 bases in between. Germline CDR1 and CDR2: SGHTA and FQGNSA. This CDR3 has 19 residues. CDR3 nucleotides: TGTGCCAGCACCCAGGAGGGGTCGGAGAAGCCGCACTCCTACAATGAGCAGTTCTTC. Amino acid sequence: CASTQEGSEKPHSYNEQFF. Filled out from reference TRBV7-2 and TRBJ2-1, the complete variable domain reads GAGVSQSPSNKVTEKGKDVELRCDPISGHTALYWYRQSLGQGLEFLIYFQGNSAPDKSGLPSDRFSAERTGGSVSTLTIQRTQQEDSAVYLCASTQEGSEKPHSYNEQFFGPGTRLTVL.

This chain links TRBV3-1 (or the pseudogene TRBV3-2) with TRBJ2-1; unclear D gene. Trimming took 1 base from V and 8 from J, leaving 9 bases between them. The germline gives CDR1 LGHDT, CDR2 YNNKEL (reference sequence). The CDR3 extends over 13 amino acids. CDR3 region: CASSQVVIHEQFF. In DNA form, the CDR3 reads TGTGCCAGCAGCCAAGTAGTCATCCATGAGCAGTTCTTC.

The chain recombines TRBV7-3 with TRBJ1-2, with TRBD1 matching over 7 bases. In germline, CDR1 is SGHTA, CDR2 FQGTGA. V was pared by 5 bases and J by 1 base, with 7 bases of the junction left unmatched. The CDR3 covers 15 residues. The CDR3 bases are TGTGCCAGCAGCGAAACGAGGGACAGTAACTATGGCTACACCTTC. Amino acids: CASSETRDSNYGYTF.

The rearrangement uses TRBV30 and TRBJ2-5, with 9 bases lining up with TRBD2. The germline CDR1 and CDR2 sequences are GTSNPN and SVGIG (reference sequence). The J segment lost 5 bases and the V segment lost 0 bases, leaving 10 bases of the junction unmatched. The CDR3 totals 16 residues. CDR3 residues: CAWSVGTSGWSETQYF. The DNA of the CDR3 is TGTGCCTGGAGTGTAGGTACTAGCGGGTGGAGCGAGACCCAGTACTTC.